The rows below give T cell receptor beta chains drawn from one sample of a study of human thymus T cells. The assay was immunoSEQ multiplex PCR, and TCRdb's table has in-frame clones only and misses some. There are tens of thousands of clones in the sample; roughly 94% occur only once, and about 0.03% lies in the top ten. Sequencing was done on a sample of thymus tissue. These receptors originate from a girl under three years old with a congenital heart defect but otherwise immunologically healthy. Both conserved end residues are part of each CDR3. Each record gives: V gene, J gene, CDR3 length, clone size, D gene, CDR3 protein, CDR3 DNA. D genes are given only for firm matches. Expanded clones are given a class, and other clones once, few, many or no size at all.

V: TRBV28
J: TRBJ1-5
length: 15
size: .
D: TRBD1
CDR3: CASRWDRALGQPQHF
DNA: TGTGCCAGCAGGTGGGACAGAGCATTAGGACAGCCCCAGCATTTT

V: TRBV5-4
J: TRBJ2-1
length: 15
size: .
D: .
CDR3: CASSRLYRHYNEQFF
DNA: TGTGCCAGCAGCCGACTATATCGCCACTACAATGAGCAGTTCTTC

V: TRBV10-1
J: TRBJ2-2
length: 15
size: .
D: .
CDR3: CASGAGTPDTGELFF
DNA: TGCGCCAGCGGGGCCGGGACTCCTGACACCGGGGAGCTGTTTTTT

V: TRBV5-1
J: TRBJ1-1
length: 12
size: .
D: .
CDR3: CASSSGNTEAFF
DNA: TGCGCCAGCAGCAGTGGCAACACTGAAGCTTTCTTT

V: TRBV7-9
J: TRBJ2-7
length: 15
size: .
D: .
CDR3: CASSLSAARTYEQYF
DNA: TGTGCCAGCAGCTTATCAGCGGCACGAACCTACGAGCAGTACTTC

V: TRBV18
J: TRBJ2-7
length: 17
size: .
D: TRBD2
CDR3: CASSPPRSGGIKNEQYF
DNA: TGTGCCAGCTCACCACCGAGATCGGGAGGAATTAAGAACGAGCAGTACTTC

V: TRBV7-3
J: TRBJ2-1
length: 15
size: .
D: .
CDR3: CASSPLGGRDNEQFF
DNA: TGTGCCAGCAGCCCTTTGGGCGGGCGGGACAATGAGCAGTTCTTC

V: TRBV2
J: TRBJ2-2
length: 16
size: .
D: .
CDR3: CASSEGSGPLTGELFF
DNA: TGTGCCAGCAGTGAGGGCAGCGGGCCGCTCACCGGGGAGCTGTTTTTT

V: TRBV5-6
J: TRBJ1-6
length: 17
size: .
D: TRBD1
CDR3: CASSRTGGSSYNSPLHF
DNA: TGTGCCAGCAGCAGGACAGGGGGAAGCTCCTATAATTCACCCCTCCACTTT

V: TRBV28
J: TRBJ1-1
length: 19
size: .
D: .
CDR3: CASSLPGRDNPFMNTEAFF
DNA: TGTGCCAGCAGTCTCCCCGGGCGGGACAATCCTTTCATGAACACTGAAGCTTTCTTT

V: TRBV18
J: TRBJ1-1
length: 18
size: .
D: TRBD1
CDR3: CASSPMQGTANMNTEAFF
DNA: TGTGCCAGCTCACCAATGCAAGGGACAGCAAACATGAACACTGAAGCTTTCTTT

V: TRBV5-4
J: TRBJ2-7
length: 15
size: .
D: .
CDR3: CASSFLGGVTYEQYF
DNA: TGTGCCAGCAGCTTTCTCGGCGGGGTGACCTACGAGCAGTACTTC

V: TRBV29-1
J: TRBJ2-7
length: 18
size: .
D: .
CDR3: CSVECPLGQGGGTYEQYF
DNA: TGCAGCGTTGAGTGCCCACTAGGTCAGGGGGGGGGAACCTACGAGCAGTACTTC

V: TRBV5-1
J: TRBJ1-5
length: 14
size: few
D: .
CDR3: CASSFGVPNQPQHF
DNA: TGCGCCAGCAGCTTCGGGGTCCCGAATCAGCCCCAGCATTTT

V: TRBV2
J: TRBJ2-7
length: 14
size: .
D: .
CDR3: CASSEHPASYEQYF
DNA: TGTGCCAGCAGTGAACACCCGGCCTCCTACGAGCAGTACTTC

V: TRBV2
J: TRBJ1-4
length: 13
size: once
D: .
CDR3: CASSEQGNEKLFF
DNA: TGTGCCAGCAGTGAACAGGGTAATGAAAAACTGTTTTTT

V: TRBV5-4
J: TRBJ2-7
length: 16
size: .
D: TRBD1
CDR3: CASSPMTGPSPGEQYF
DNA: TGTGCCAGCAGCCCTATGACAGGGCCCTCTCCGGGCGAGCAGTACTTC

V: TRBV5-1
J: TRBJ2-1
length: 16
size: .
D: .
CDR3: CASSPRQVITHNEQFF
DNA: TGCGCCAGCAGCCCAAGACAGGTTATCACACACAATGAGCAGTTCTTC

V: TRBV9
J: TRBJ1-1
length: 14
size: .
D: .
CDR3: CASSVRGANTEAFF
DNA: TGTGCCAGCAGCGTACGGGGAGCGAACACTGAAGCTTTCTTT

V: TRBV6-1
J: TRBJ1-2
length: 13
size: once
D: .
CDR3: CASRLARNYGYTF
DNA: TGTGCCAGCAGATTGGCCCGAAACTATGGCTACACCTTC

V: TRBV6-1
J: TRBJ2-7
length: 12
size: .
D: .
CDR3: CASSGQWGKQYF
DNA: TGTGCCAGCAGTGGGCAGTGGGGAAAGCAGTACTTC

V: TRBV5-8
J: TRBJ2-7
length: 16
size: .
D: TRBD1
CDR3: CASSCYPRDRAYEQYF
DNA: TGTGCCAGCAGCTGTTACCCCCGGGACAGAGCCTACGAGCAGTACTTC

V: TRBV29-1
J: TRBJ2-3
length: 13
size: .
D: .
CDR3: CSGRDGHTDTQYF
DNA: TGCAGCGGGAGGGACGGTCACACAGATACGCAGTATTTT

V: TRBV7-3
J: TRBJ2-7
length: 9
size: .
D: .
CDR3: CASSREQYF
DNA: TGTGCCAGCAGTCGCGAGCAGTACTTC

V: TRBV6-5
J: TRBJ2-1
length: 13
size: .
D: .
CDR3: CASSYSKVDEQFF
DNA: TGTGCCAGCAGTTACTCGAAAGTCGATGAGCAGTTCTTC

V: TRBV5-1
J: TRBJ1-2
length: 17
size: .
D: .
CDR3: CASSSTAAGGGNYGYTF
DNA: TGCGCCAGCAGCTCAACGGCGGCGGGTGGGGGTAACTATGGCTACACCTTC

V: TRBV11-2
J: TRBJ1-1
length: 13
size: .
D: TRBD1
CDR3: CASSLARTGWAFF
DNA: TGTGCCAGCAGCTTAGCCCGGACAGGGTGGGCTTTCTTT

V: TRBV19
J: TRBJ1-1
length: 16
size: .
D: TRBD1
CDR3: CASSTKAKGAGTEAFF
DNA: TGTGCCAGTAGTACCAAGGCCAAGGGGGCTGGCACTGAAGCTTTCTTT

V: TRBV15
J: TRBJ1-2
length: 15
size: .
D: TRBD1
CDR3: CATSRADRDLYGYTF
DNA: TGTGCCACCAGCAGGGCGGACAGGGACCTCTATGGCTACACCTTC

V: TRBV2
J: TRBJ2-7
length: 17
size: .
D: TRBD2
CDR3: CASREAGGPSNSYEQYF
DNA: TGTGCCAGCAGAGAAGCGGGAGGGCCCTCAAACTCCTACGAGCAGTACTTC

V: TRBV6-5
J: TRBJ1-3
length: 15
size: .
D: TRBD1
CDR3: CASSYDRATGNTIYF
DNA: TGTGCCAGCAGTTACGACAGGGCTACGGGAAACACCATATATTTT

V: TRBV11-3
J: TRBJ2-1
length: 13
size: .
D: .
CDR3: CASSWGLDNEQFF
DNA: TGTGCCAGCAGCTGGGGACTCGACAATGAGCAGTTCTTC

V: TRBV28
J: TRBJ1-2
length: 16
size: .
D: TRBD1
CDR3: CASSRDRGNSHYGYTF
DNA: TGTGCCAGCAGTCGGGACAGGGGGAACTCGCACTATGGCTACACCTTC

V: TRBV12-5
J: TRBJ1-2
length: 16
size: .
D: TRBD1
CDR3: CASGGPGTGGNYGYTF
DNA: TGTGCTAGTGGTGGCCCCGGGACAGGGGGTAACTATGGCTACACCTTC

V: TRBV7-9
J: TRBJ2-1
length: 15
size: .
D: .
CDR3: CASSPPTDREGEQFF
DNA: TGTGCCAGCAGCCCCCCAACGGACAGGGAGGGTGAGCAGTTCTTC

V: TRBV7-9
J: TRBJ1-5
length: 14
size: .
D: TRBD1
CDR3: CASSTGQDNQPQHF
DNA: TGTGCCAGCAGCACCGGACAGGACAATCAGCCCCAGCATTTT

V: TRBV7-8
J: TRBJ1-1
length: 16
size: once
D: .
CDR3: CASSPPAEDLNTEAFF
DNA: TGTGCCAGCAGCCCCCCCGCCGAGGACTTGAACACTGAAGCTTTCTTT

V: TRBV5-1
J: TRBJ1-1
length: 17
size: .
D: .
CDR3: CASSSLCGDGQNTEAFF
DNA: TGCGCCAGCAGTTCCCTGTGTGGGGATGGACAGAACACTGAAGCTTTCTTT

V: TRBV18
J: TRBJ2-7
length: 14
size: .
D: .
CDR3: CASSPPLLRYEQYF
DNA: TGTGCCAGCTCACCTCCTCTACTTCGCTACGAGCAGTACTTC

V: TRBV28
J: TRBJ1-2
length: 13
size: .
D: .
CDR3: CASSLLLNYGYTF
DNA: TGTGCCAGCAGTTTACTCCTAAACTATGGCTACACCTTC